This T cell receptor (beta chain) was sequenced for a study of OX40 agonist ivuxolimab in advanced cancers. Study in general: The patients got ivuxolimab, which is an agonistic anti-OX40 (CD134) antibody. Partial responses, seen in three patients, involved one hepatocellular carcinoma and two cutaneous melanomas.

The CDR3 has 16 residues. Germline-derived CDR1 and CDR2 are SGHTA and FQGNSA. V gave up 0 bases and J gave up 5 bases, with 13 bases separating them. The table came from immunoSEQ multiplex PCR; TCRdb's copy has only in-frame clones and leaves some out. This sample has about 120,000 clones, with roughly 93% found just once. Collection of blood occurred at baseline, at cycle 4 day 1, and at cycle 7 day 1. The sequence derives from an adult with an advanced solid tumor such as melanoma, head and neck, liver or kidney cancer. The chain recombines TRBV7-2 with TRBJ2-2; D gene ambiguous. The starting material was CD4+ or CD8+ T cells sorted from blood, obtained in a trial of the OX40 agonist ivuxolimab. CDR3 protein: CASSLAQGRSTGELFF. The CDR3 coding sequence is TGTGCCAGCAGCTTAGCGCAAGGGCGGTCGACCGGGGAGCTGTTTTTT.